The sequence of this T cell receptor (beta chain) was determined in a study of T cell clonality in common variable immunodeficiency. Germline lookup yields CDR1 SGHVS and CDR2 FNYEAQ. The CDR3 extends over 16 amino acids. After removal of 1 base from V and 3 bases from J, the junction contained 7 bases not matched to a gene. Measured with immunoSEQ multiplex PCR; TCRdb has only the in-frame clones, and not every one. This repertoire lists about 6,600 clones without singletons; around 4.7% sits in the top ten. A note on this clone: What it recognizes is unknown. The CDR3 end lies 3 residues beyond the end of the read and is filled in from the germline J gene.

Donors gave 5 to 8 ml heparinized peripheral whole blood. Study-wide results and caveats: CVID subjects shared fewer TCRbeta clones than healthy controls did. CVID subjects had higher TCRbeta clonality than healthy controls, most marked in about a third. Reportedly, TCR beta sequences from common variable immunodeficiency showed fewer deletions and N-nucleotide insertions.

The sequencing input was peripheral blood mononuclear cells. This TCR derives from a human donor with common variable immunodeficiency. The rearrangement uses TRBV7-6 and TRBJ2-7, with 9 bases aligning to TRBD1. The CDR3 DNA, read in part, is TGTGCCAGCAGCTTAGAAACGGGACAGGGAATCTACGAG. Its translation is CASSLETGQGIYE. The CDR3 in its entirety is CASSLETGQGIYEQYF.